This T cell receptor beta chain was retrieved from a study of cytomegalovirus exposure and HLA in healthy donors. The CDR3 totals 18 residues. Trimming took off 0 bases at V and 3 bases at J, with 17 bases between the two ends. Looked up from germline, CDR1 is ENHRY and CDR2 is SYGVKD. The PCR used 60 Vbeta and 13 Jbeta primers. Using immunoSEQ multiplex PCR, the repertoire was profiled, and TCRdb retains in-frame clones only, with some absent. The sample yields 95,000 to 150,000 clones, around 74% seen once. The sequence came from a man aged 60-69 years in good health and CMV-seropositive. The chain combines TRBV10-3 with TRBJ2-2; perhaps TRBD2 as D (6 bases). Sequencing input: PBMCs. The CDR3 DNA is TGTGCCATCAGTGAGTCGGGGGGACCCGGTAGTGACACCGGGGAGCTGTTTTTT. It encodes CAISESGGPGSDTGELFF.